This record looks at one T cell receptor beta chain sequence and its context. What it binds is not known. This CDR3 region has 15 residues. Germline V gene lookup returns CDR1 SGHAT and CDR2 FQNNGV. V lost 1 base to trimming and J lost 4 bases; unmatched junction nucleotides: 3. This sample was taken from a study of cytomegalovirus exposure and HLA in healthy donors. Across the whole study: Of the donors genotyped, approximately 410 in all, about 80% fell in the Caucasian-associated ancestry cluster. Findings and limits, study-wide: A later analysis reportedly found that, within productive TCRs, an Asian-associated ancestry cluster had fewer N-insertions than the mean observed across the approximately 660 donors.

Primers: 60 Vbeta forward and 13 Jbeta reverse. The assay was immunoSEQ multiplex PCR, and TCRdb's table has in-frame clones only and misses some. Of 200,000 to 250,000 clones listed, about 80% are singletons. This TCR came from a woman in her thirties or forties in good health and CMV-seropositive. What was sequenced was PBMCs. The rearrangement joins TRBV11-2 to TRBJ1-1, with 10 bases fitting TRBD1. The CDR3 loop is CASSLVGQGITEAFF. CDR3 DNA: TGTGCCAGCAGCTTAGTGGGACAGGGGATCACTGAAGCTTTCTTT.